This TCR beta chain was identified in a study of identical twins. TCRdb itself ran the 5' RACE reads through MiXCR, one entry per CDR3 protein. The table includes a few hundred thousand distinct CDR3 sequences, less than 9.5% detected once. All donors comprised healthy Caucasians. This same sample was also taken into another study, of yellow fever vaccine responses in identical twins.

The sample taken for sequencing was CD8+ T cells sorted from blood. The TCR originated in a woman younger than 35 in good health.

CDR3 in DNA: TGTGCCAGCAGCCAAGCTGGGACAGGGAGCCACGAGCAGTACTTC. This encodes CASSQAGTGSHEQYF. V and J are TRBV3-1 and TRBJ2-7, with 9 bases identical to TRBD1. V dropped 1 base and J dropped 5; count of bases not matched to a gene: 6. The CDR3 sequence is 15 residues long. Germline loops: CDR1 LGHDT, CDR2 YNNKEL (reference sequence).